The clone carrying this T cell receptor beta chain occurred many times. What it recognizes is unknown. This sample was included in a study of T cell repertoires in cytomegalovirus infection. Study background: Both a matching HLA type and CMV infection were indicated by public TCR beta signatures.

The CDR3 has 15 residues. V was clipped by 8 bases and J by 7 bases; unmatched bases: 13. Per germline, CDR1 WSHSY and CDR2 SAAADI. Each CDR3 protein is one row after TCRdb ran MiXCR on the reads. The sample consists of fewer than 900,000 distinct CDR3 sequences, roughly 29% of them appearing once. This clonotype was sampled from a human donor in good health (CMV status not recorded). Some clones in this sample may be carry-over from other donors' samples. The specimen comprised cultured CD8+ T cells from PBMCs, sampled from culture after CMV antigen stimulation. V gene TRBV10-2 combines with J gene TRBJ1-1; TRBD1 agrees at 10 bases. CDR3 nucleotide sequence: TGCGCCAGCGTACGACAGGGGGCCCGAGGGGATGAAGCTTTCTTT. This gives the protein CASVRQGARGDEAFF.